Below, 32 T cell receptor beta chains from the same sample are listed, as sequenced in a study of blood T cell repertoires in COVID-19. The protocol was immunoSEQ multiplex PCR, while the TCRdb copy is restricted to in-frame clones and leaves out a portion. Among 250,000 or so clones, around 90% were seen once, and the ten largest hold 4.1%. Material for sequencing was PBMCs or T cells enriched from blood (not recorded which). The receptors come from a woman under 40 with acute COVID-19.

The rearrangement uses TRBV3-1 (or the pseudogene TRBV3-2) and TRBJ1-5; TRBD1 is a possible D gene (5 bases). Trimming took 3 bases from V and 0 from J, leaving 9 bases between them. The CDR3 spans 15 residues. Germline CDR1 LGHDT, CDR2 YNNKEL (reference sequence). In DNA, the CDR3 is TGTGCCAGCAGCCAGTACCAGGGTAGCAATCAGCCCCAGCATTTT. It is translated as CASSQYQGSNQPQHF.

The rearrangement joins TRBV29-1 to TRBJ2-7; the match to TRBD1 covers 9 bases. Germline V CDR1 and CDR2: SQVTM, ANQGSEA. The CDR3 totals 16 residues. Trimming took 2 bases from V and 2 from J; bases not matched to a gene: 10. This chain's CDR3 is CSVELGAGQGTYEQYF. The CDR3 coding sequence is TGCAGCGTTGAATTGGGGGCGGGACAGGGCACCTACGAGCAGTACTTC.

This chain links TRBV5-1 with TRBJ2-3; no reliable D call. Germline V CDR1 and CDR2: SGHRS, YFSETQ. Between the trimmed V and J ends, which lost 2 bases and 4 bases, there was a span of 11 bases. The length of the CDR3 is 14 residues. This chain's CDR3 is CASSFAAKADTQYF. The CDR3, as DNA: TGCGCCAGCAGCTTTGCCGCGAAAGCAGATACGCAGTATTTT.

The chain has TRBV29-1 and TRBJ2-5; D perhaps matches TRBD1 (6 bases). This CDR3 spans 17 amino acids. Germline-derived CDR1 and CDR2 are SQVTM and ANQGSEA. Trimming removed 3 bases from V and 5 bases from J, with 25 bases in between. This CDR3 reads CSVDGTTGRGPMETQYF. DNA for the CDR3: TGCAGCGTTGATGGGACAACGGGCAGGGGACCAATGGAGACCCAGTACTTC.

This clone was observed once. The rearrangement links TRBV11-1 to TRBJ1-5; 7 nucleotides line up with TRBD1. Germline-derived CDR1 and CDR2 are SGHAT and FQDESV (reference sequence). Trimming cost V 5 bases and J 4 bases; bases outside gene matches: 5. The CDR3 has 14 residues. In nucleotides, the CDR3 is TGTGCCAGCAGCCAGGGGGGTGGAAATCAGCCCCAGCATTTT. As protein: CASSQGGGNQPQHF.

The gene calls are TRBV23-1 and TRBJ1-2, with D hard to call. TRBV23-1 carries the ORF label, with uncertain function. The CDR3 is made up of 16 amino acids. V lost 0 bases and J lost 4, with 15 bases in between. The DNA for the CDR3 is TGCGCCAGCAGTCAATCGCGGGCACCCCGGGGCTATGGCTACACCTTC. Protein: CASSQSRAPRGYGYTF.

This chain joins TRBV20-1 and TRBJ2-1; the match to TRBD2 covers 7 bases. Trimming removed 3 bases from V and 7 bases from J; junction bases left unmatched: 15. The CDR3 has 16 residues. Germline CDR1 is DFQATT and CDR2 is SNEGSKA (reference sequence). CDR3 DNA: TGCAGTGCTAGTGGGGAGCGGGAAAGAACGCGGAATGAGCAGTTCTTC. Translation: CSASGERERTRNEQFF.

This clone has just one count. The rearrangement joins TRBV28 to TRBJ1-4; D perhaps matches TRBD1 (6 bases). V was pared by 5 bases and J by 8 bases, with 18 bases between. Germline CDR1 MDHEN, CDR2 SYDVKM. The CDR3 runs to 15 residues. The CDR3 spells CASSPRGGVQEKLFF. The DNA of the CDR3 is TGTGCCAGCAGTCCCCGGGGGGGCGTTCAAGAAAAACTGTTTTTT.

CDR3 protein: CASSPSQAGAGTDTQYF. DNA for the CDR3: TGCGCCAGCAGCCCCAGTCAAGCGGGAGCGGGTACAGATACGCAGTATTTT. The V gene is TRBV5-1, the J gene TRBJ2-3; 8 bases line up with TRBD2. V was clipped by 4 bases and J by 3 bases; unmatched bases: 13. Germline V CDR1 and CDR2: SGHRS, YFSETQ. The CDR3 has 17 residues.

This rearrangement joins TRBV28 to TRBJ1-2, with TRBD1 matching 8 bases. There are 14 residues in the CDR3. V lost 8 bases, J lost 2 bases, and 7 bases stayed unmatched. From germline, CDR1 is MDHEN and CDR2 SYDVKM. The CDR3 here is CASQTTGANYGYTF. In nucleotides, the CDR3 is TGTGCCAGCCAGACGACAGGGGCGAACTATGGCTACACCTTC.

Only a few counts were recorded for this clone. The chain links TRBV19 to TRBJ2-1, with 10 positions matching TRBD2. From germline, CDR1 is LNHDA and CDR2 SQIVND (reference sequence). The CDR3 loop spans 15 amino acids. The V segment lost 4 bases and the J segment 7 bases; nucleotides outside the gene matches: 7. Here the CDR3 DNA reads TGTGCCAGTAGTACGAAAGCGGGAGGGCGAAATGAGCAGTTCTTC. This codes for CASSTKAGGRNEQFF. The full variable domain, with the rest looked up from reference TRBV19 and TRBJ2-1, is DGGITQSPKYLFRKEGQNVTLSCEQNLNHDAMYWYRQDPGQGLRLIYYSQIVNDFQKGDIAEGYSVSREKKESFPLTVTSAQKNPTAFYLCASSTKAGGRNEQFFGPGTRLTVL.

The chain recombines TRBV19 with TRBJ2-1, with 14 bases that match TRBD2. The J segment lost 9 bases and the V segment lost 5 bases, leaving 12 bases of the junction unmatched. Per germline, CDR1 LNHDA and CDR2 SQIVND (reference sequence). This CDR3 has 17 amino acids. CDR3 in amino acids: CASSEPPGLAGVVEQFF. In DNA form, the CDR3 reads TGTGCCAGTAGTGAGCCTCCGGGACTAGCGGGAGTTGTTGAGCAGTTCTTC.

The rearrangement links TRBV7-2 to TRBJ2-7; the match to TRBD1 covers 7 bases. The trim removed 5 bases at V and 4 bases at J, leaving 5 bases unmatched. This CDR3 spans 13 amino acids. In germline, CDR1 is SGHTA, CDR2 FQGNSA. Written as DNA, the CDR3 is TGTGCCAGCAGCCCCAGGGACAGATACGAGCAGTACTTC. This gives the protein CASSPRDRYEQYF.

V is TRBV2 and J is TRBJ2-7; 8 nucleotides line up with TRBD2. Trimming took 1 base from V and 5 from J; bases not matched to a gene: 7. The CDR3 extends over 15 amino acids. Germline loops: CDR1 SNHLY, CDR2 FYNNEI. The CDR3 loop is CASSEGGSGKDEQYF. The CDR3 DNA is TGTGCCAGCAGTGAAGGGGGTAGCGGGAAGGACGAGCAGTACTTC.

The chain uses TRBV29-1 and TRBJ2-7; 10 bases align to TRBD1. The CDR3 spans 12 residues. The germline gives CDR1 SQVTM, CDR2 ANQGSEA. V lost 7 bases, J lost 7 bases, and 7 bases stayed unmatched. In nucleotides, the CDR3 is TGCAGCGCTTCGGGACAGGGGTTAGAGCAGTACTTC. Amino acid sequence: CSASGQGLEQYF.

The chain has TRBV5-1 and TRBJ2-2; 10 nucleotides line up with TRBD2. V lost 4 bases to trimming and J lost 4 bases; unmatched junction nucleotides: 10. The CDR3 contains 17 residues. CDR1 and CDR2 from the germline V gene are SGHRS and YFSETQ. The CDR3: CASSTVGGTSVTGELFF. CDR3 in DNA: TGCGCCAGCAGCACGGTCGGCGGGACTAGCGTCACCGGGGAGCTGTTTTTT.

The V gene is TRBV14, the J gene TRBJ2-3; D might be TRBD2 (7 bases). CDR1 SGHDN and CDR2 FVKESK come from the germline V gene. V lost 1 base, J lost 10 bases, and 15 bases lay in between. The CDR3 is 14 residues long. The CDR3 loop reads CASSQARGAGAQYF. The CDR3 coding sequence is TGTGCCAGCAGCCAAGCCCGGGGGGCCGGTGCGCAGTATTTT.

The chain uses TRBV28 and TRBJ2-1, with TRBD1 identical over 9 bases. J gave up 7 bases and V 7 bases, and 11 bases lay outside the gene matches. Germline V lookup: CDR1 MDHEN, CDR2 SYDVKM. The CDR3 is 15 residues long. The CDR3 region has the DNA TGTGCCAGCATCCCCTCAGGACAGGGGTGGAATGAGCAGTTCTTC. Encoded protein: CASIPSGQGWNEQFF.

The CDR3 sequence is CASSPTGGFYGYTF. As DNA, the CDR3 is TGTGCCAGCAGCCCAACAGGGGGCTTTTATGGCTACACCTTC. The chain uses TRBV27 and TRBJ1-2, with 9 bases aligning to TRBD1. Germline V gives CDR1 MNHEY, CDR2 SMNVEV (reference sequence). V was pared by 6 bases and J by 5 bases, with 7 bases of the junction left unmatched. The CDR3 loop spans 14 amino acids.

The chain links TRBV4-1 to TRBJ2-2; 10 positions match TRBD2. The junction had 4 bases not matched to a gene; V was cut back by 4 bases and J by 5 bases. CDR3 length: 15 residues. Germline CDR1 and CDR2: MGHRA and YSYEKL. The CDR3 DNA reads TGCGCCAGCAGCCCCTCGACTAGCGGGACCGGGGAGCTGTTTTTT. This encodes CASSPSTSGTGELFF.

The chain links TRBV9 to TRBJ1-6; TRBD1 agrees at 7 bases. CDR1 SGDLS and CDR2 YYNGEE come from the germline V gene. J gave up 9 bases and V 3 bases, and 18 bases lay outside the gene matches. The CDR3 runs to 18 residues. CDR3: CASSETAQVRGLASPLHF. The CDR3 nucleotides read TGTGCCAGCAGCGAAACCGCTCAAGTAAGGGGGCTAGCTTCACCCCTCCACTTT. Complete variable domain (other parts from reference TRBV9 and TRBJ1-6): DSGVTQTPKHLITATGQRVTLRCSPRSGDLSVYWYQQSLDQGLQFLIQYYNGEERAKGNILERFSAQQFPDLHSELNLSSLELGDSALYFCASSETAQVRGLASPLHFGNGTRLTVT.

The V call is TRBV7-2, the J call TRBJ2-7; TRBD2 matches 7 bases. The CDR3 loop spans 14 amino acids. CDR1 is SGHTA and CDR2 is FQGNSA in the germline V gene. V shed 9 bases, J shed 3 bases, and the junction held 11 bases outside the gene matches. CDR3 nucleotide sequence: TGTGCCAGTCAATCGAGGGAGGGCCTCTACGAGCAGTACTTC. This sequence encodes CASQSREGLYEQYF.

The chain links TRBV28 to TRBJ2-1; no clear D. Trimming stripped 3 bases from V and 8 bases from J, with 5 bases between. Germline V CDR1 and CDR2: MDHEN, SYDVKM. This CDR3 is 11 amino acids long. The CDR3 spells CASSFRDEQFF. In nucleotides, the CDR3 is TGTGCCAGCAGTTTCCGGGATGAGCAGTTCTTC.

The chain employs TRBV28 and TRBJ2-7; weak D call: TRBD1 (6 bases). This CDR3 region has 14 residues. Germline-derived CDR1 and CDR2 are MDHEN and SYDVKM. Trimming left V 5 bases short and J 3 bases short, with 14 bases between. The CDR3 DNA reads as TGTGCCAGCAGTCCGGACAGACAGCTCTACGAGCAGTACTTC. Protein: CASSPDRQLYEQYF. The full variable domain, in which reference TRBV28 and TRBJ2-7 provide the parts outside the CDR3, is DVKVTQSSRYLVKRTGEKVFLECVQDMDHENMFWYRQDPGLGLRLIYFSYDVKMKEKGDIPEGYSVSREKKERFSLILESASTNQTSMYLCASSPDRQLYEQYFGPGTRLTVT.

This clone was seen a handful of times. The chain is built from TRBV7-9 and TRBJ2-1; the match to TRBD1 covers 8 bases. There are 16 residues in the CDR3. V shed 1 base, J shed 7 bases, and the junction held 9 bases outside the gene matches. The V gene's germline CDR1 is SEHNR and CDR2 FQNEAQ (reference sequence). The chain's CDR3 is CASSLGTGITGNEQFF. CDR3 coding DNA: TGTGCCAGCAGCTTAGGGACAGGGATAACGGGAAATGAGCAGTTCTTC.

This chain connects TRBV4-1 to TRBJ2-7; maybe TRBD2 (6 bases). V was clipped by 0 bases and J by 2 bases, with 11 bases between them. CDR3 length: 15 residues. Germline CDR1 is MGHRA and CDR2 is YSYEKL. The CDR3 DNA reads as TGCGCCAGCAGCCAAGACAAGGCTAGCGCCTACGAGCAGTACTTC. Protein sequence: CASSQDKASAYEQYF.

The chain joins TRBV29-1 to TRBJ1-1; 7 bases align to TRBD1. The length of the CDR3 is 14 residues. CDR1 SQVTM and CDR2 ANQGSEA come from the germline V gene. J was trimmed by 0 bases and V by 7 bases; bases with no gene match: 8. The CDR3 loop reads CSAGQMLMNTEAFF. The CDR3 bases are TGCAGCGCGGGACAGATGCTTATGAACACTGAAGCTTTCTTT.

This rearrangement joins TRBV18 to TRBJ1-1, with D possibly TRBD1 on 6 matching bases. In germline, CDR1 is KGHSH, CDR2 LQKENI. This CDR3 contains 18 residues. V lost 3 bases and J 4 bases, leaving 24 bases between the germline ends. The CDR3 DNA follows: TGTGCCAGCTCACCTTTCCTTACGGGGGGCGAGTTGGGCACTGAAGCTTTCTTT. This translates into CASSPFLTGGELGTEAFF.

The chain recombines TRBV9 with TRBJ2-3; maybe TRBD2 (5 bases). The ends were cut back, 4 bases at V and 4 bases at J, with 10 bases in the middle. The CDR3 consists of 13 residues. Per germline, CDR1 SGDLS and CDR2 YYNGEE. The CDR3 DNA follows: TGTGCCAGCAGCCCAGCAGCGGCAGATACGCAGTATTTT. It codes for CASSPAAADTQYF.

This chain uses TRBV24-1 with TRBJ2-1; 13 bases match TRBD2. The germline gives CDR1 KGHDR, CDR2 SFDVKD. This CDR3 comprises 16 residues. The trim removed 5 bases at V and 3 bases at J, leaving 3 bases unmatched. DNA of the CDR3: TGTGCCACCAGTGGGGGACTAGCGGGACTCTACAATGAGCAGTTCTTC. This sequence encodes CATSGGLAGLYNEQFF.

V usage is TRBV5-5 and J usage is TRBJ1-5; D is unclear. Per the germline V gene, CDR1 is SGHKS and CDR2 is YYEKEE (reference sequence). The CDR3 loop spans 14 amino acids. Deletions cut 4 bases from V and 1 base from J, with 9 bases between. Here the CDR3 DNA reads TGTGCCAGCAGCGACTCGGGGAGCAATCAGCCCCAGCATTTT. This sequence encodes CASSDSGSNQPQHF.

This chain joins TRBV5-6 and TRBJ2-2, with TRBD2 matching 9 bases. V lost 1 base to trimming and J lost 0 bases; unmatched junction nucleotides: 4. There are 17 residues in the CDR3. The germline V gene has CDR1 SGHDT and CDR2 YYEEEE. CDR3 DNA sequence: TGTGCCAGCAGCTTGCTCGCTAGCGGGGCGAACACCGGGGAGCTGTTTTTT. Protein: CASSLLASGANTGELFF.